This T cell receptor (beta chain) was retrieved from a study of beta chain features in type 1 diabetes. Study conclusions and caveats: In the patient group, naive, central memory and Treg TCRB repertoires seemed more alike than in the healthy donor group. There was a moderate but significant shortening of TCRB CDR3s in all four CD4+ subsets of Type 1 diabetes patients.

This clone was recorded a few times. Its antigen remains unidentified. Germline CDR1 is GTSNPN and CDR2 is SVGIG (reference sequence). The length of the CDR3 is 16 residues. J lost 1 base, V lost 1 base, and 8 bases had no gene match. Purity (above 98%) was reached by all sorted populations. Expressed TCRB transcripts got sequenced, as all isolated RNA was reverse transcribed. Data came from immunoSEQ multiplex PCR; TCRdb stores just in-frame clones and leaves some out. The sample lists 200,000 to 250,000 clones, around 68% occurring once. This receptor was taken from a man aged 30 to 45 in good health. The chain couples TRBV30 to TRBJ2-7; 9 positions match TRBD2. The specimen sequenced was naive CD4+ T cells from blood. Here the CDR3 DNA reads TGTGCCTGGAGTGCCTTCGGACTAGCGCATTCCTACGAGCAGTACTTC. It specifies CAWSAFGLAHSYEQYF. The full variable domain, its missing parts supplied by reference TRBV30 and TRBJ2-7, is SQTIHQWPATLVQPVGSPLSLECTVEGTSNPNLYWYRQAAGRGLQLLFYSVGIGQISSEVPQNLSASRPQDRQFILSSKKLLLSDSGFYLCAWSAFGLAHSYEQYFGPGTRLTVT.